This entry lists 22 T cell receptor beta chains sequenced from one sample in a study of blood T cell repertoires in COVID-19. The protocol was immunoSEQ multiplex PCR, while the TCRdb copy is restricted to in-frame clones and leaves out a portion. The data hold approximately 50,000 clones, with approximately 82% observed a single time. Sequenced sample: peripheral blood. The origin of the receptors is a man aged 65 to 85 with active COVID-19.

The rearrangement joins TRBV23-1 to TRBJ2-7; weak D call: TRBD2 (5 bases). TRBV23-1 is assigned to the ORF class and has an uncertain function. CDR3 length: 15 amino acids. The V end was cut by 0 bases, the J end by 5 bases, with 14 bases between. The CDR3 bases are TGCGCCAGCAGTCAATCGCCCGGACTCAGGCACGAGCAGTACTTC. It yields the protein CASSQSPGLRHEQYF.

The chain combines TRBV19 with TRBJ2-5; 11 nucleotides line up with TRBD2. There are 15 residues in the CDR3. Germline V gene sequence: CDR1 LNHDA, CDR2 SQIVND (reference sequence). V dropped 5 bases and J dropped 4; count of bases not matched to a gene: 6. The chain's CDR3 is CASSLATSGVETQYF. The DNA of the CDR3 is TGTGCCAGTAGTCTGGCGACTAGCGGGGTAGAGACCCAGTACTTC.

The chain links TRBV7-9 to TRBJ1-6; D is ambiguous. Trimming stripped 6 bases from V and 7 bases from J, with 10 bases between. Germline CDR1 reads SEHNR; CDR2 reads FQNEAQ (reference sequence). The CDR3 runs 13 residues. CDR3 coding DNA: TGTGCCAGCAGTTCGCTGGGCAATTCACCCCTCCACTTT. Protein product: CASSSLGNSPLHF.

The genes are TRBV18 and TRBJ1-3; 8 bases are shared with TRBD1. The CDR3 is made up of 15 amino acids. Unmatched junction bases numbered 0, after V lost 1 base and J lost 1 base. Germline CDR1 KGHSH, CDR2 LQKENI. DNA of the CDR3: TGTGCCAGCTCACCACGACAGGGGTCTGGAAACACCATATATTTT. It translates to CASSPRQGSGNTIYF.

The rearrangement uses TRBV5-1 and TRBJ1-6; D not resolved. Germline V gene sequence: CDR1 SGHRS, CDR2 YFSETQ. Trimming stripped 5 bases from V and 5 bases from J, with 8 bases between. This CDR3 region has 13 residues. Here the CDR3 reads CASRPGDNSPLHF. DNA of the CDR3: TGCGCCAGCAGGCCCGGGGATAATTCACCCCTCCACTTT.

This chain uses TRBV11-2 with TRBJ2-7; 9 bases are a match to TRBD1. V lost 2 bases, J lost 2 bases, and 10 bases stayed unmatched. This CDR3 is built from 17 residues. The V gene's germline CDR1 is SGHAT and CDR2 FQNNGV. CDR3 bases: TGTGCCAGCAGCTTAAATTTTCCGGGACAGGGCCCCTACGAGCAGTACTTC. Amino acids: CASSLNFPGQGPYEQYF.

The chain combines TRBV11-3 with TRBJ2-1; D might be TRBD2 (7 bases). Trimming pared 3 bases from V and 11 bases from J, leaving 11 bases between. Germline CDR1 SGHNT, CDR2 YENEEA. The length of the CDR3 is 12 residues. CDR3 DNA: TGTGCCAGCAGCTTCGGGCGGGGGCAGCAGTTCTTC. It is translated as CASSFGRGQQFF. The full variable domain, in which reference TRBV11-3 and TRBJ2-1 provide the parts outside the CDR3, is EAGVVQSPRYKIIEKKQPVAFWCNPISGHNTLYWYLQNLGQGPELLIRYENEEAVDDSQLPKDRFSAERLKGVDSTLKIQPAELGDSAVYLCASSFGRGQQFFGPGTRLTVL.

CDR3 bases: TGTGCCAGTAGTATAGATCCCCCGACAGGGGGAAAAAACATTCAGTACTTC. This gives the protein CASSIDPPTGGKNIQYF. The chain links TRBV19 to TRBJ2-4; 9 bases map to TRBD1. This CDR3 spans 17 amino acids. Germline CDR1 reads LNHDA; CDR2 reads SQIVND (reference sequence). With 0 bases clipped from V and 4 bases from J, the junction kept 7 bases outside the gene matches.

The chain uses TRBV2 and TRBJ1-2; TRBD1 matches at 8 bases. The V segment lost 2 bases and the J segment 4 bases; nucleotides outside the gene matches: 6. CDR1 SNHLY and CDR2 FYNNEI come from the germline V gene. The CDR3 is 15 amino acids. CDR3 protein: CASSELTGVRYGYTF. CDR3 nucleotides: TGTGCCAGCAGTGAATTGACAGGGGTCCGCTATGGCTACACCTTC.

A single count supports this clone. The chain links TRBV10-3 to TRBJ1-1; tentative D call: TRBD1 (5 bases). The CDR3 totals 14 residues. CDR1 and CDR2 (germline): ENHRY, SYGVKD. V was shortened by 6 bases and J by 1 base, with 12 bases between the two germline ends. The CDR3 DNA follows: TGTGCCATCAGACCTACCAGGGAGAACACTGAAGCTTTCTTT. Protein sequence: CAIRPTRENTEAFF.

The V gene is TRBV11-2, the J gene TRBJ2-7; D perhaps matches TRBD1 (5 bases). The CDR3 is 14 residues long. V dropped 7 bases and J dropped 4 bases, with 17 bases sitting between them. From germline, CDR1 is SGHAT and CDR2 FQNNGV. The CDR3 region has the DNA TGTGCCAGCAACCAGGGTGCCCTCAGTTACGAGCAGTACTTC. Translating gives CASNQGALSYEQYF.

V is TRBV4-1 and J is TRBJ2-3; D perhaps matches TRBD2 (6 bases). In germline, CDR1 is MGHRA, CDR2 YSYEKL. The germline V and J ends were trimmed by 6 bases and 2 bases, with 18 bases remaining between them. The CDR3 is 16 amino acids. Here the CDR3 DNA reads TGCGCCAGCAGGGACGGATCGCGGGGCTACACAGATACGCAGTATTTT. It codes for CASRDGSRGYTDTQYF.

This clone has just a few counts. This chain links TRBV2 with TRBJ1-6; 7 bases fit TRBD1. This CDR3 has 15 residues. The V segment lost 10 bases and the J segment 10 bases; nucleotides outside the gene matches: 16. CDR1 and CDR2 (germline): SNHLY, FYNNEI. In DNA form, the CDR3 reads TGTGCCACCAACAGACAAGGGGGCGCCGGCTCACCCCTCCACTTT. It is translated as CATNRQGGAGSPLHF.

The chain links TRBV28 to TRBJ2-3, with 9 bases identical to TRBD1. Germline V gives CDR1 MDHEN, CDR2 SYDVKM. The CDR3 runs to 14 residues. Trimming at V came to 5 bases and at J to 3 bases, leaving 3 bases not matched to a gene. The CDR3 bases are TGTGCCAGCAGTAATGACAGGGGGACAGATACGCAGTATTTT. Translated: CASSNDRGTDTQYF. The entire variable domain, with the rest obtained from reference TRBV28 and TRBJ2-3, is as follows: DVKVTQSSRYLVKRTGEKVFLECVQDMDHENMFWYRQDPGLGLRLIYFSYDVKMKEKGDIPEGYSVSREKKERFSLILESASTNQTSMYLCASSNDRGTDTQYFGPGTRLTVL.

This clone was detected ten times or more. V usage is TRBV4-2 and J usage is TRBJ2-7, with a tentative D call TRBD1 (5 bases). Trimming took off 1 base at V and 1 base at J, with 11 bases between the two ends. Germline CDR1 is LGHNA and CDR2 is YNFKEQ. The CDR3 consists of 15 residues. The CDR3 DNA is TGTGCCAGCAGCCAAGGACAGACCGAGTCCTACGAGCAGTACTTC. Its translation is CASSQGQTESYEQYF.

V usage is TRBV19 and J usage is TRBJ2-3, with 8 bases fitting TRBD2. The junction had 8 bases not matched to a gene; V was cut back by 7 bases and J by 2 bases. CDR3 length: 15 amino acids. The germline V gene encodes CDR1 LNHDA and CDR2 SQIVND (reference sequence). The DNA of the CDR3 is TGTGCCAGTAAGGGGACTAGGGACTCCACAGATACGCAGTATTTT. This encodes CASKGTRDSTDTQYF. Full variable domain (rest looked up from reference TRBV19 and TRBJ2-3): DGGITQSPKYLFRKEGQNVTLSCEQNLNHDAMYWYRQDPGQGLRLIYYSQIVNDFQKGDIAEGYSVSREKKESFPLTVTSAQKNPTAFYLCASKGTRDSTDTQYFGPGTRLTVL.

This chain uses TRBV28 with TRBJ1-5; D remains unclear. From germline, CDR1 is MDHEN and CDR2 SYDVKM. The CDR3 totals 17 residues. Trimming shortened V by 1 base and J by 5 bases, and 18 bases separated the two germline ends. CDR3 region: CASSLYREQNVDQPQHF. The DNA for the CDR3 is TGTGCCAGCAGTTTATACCGGGAACAGAATGTCGATCAGCCCCAGCATTTT.

This clone was detected only a few times. CDR3 loop: CASSPRDGHEKLFF. The CDR3 coding sequence is TGTGCCAGCAGCCCGCGGGACGGTCATGAAAAACTGTTTTTT. This chain connects TRBV7-9 to TRBJ1-4; D is possibly TRBD1 (5 bases). Germline V lookup: CDR1 SEHNR, CDR2 FQNEAQ (reference sequence). CDR3 length equals 14 residues. Trimming cost V 5 bases and J 6 bases, with 13 bases left between them.

The J gene is TRBJ2-1, the V gene TRBV2, with 11 bases identical to TRBD2. CDR1 and CDR2 from the germline V gene are SNHLY and FYNNEI. Unmatched junction bases numbered 8, after V lost 4 bases and J lost 6 bases. There are 16 residues in the CDR3. Written as DNA, the CDR3 is TGTGCCAGCAGTGGGAGTCTAGCGGGGGGTGGCAATGAGCAGTTCTTC. Protein product: CASSGSLAGGGNEQFF.

The chain links TRBV7-9 to TRBJ2-1, with D possibly matching TRBD2 (6 bases). CDR1 is SEHNR and CDR2 is FQNEAQ in the germline V gene (reference sequence). The CDR3 is 16 amino acids. The V gene lost 0 bases and the J gene lost 4 bases, with 13 bases spanning the gap. CDR3 protein: CASSLAQEGRYNEQFF. The DNA of the CDR3 is TGTGCCAGCAGCTTAGCGCAGGAGGGGCGATACAATGAGCAGTTCTTC. The full variable domain, completed using reference TRBV7-9 and TRBJ2-1, is DTGVSQNPRHKITKRGQNVTFRCDPISEHNRLYWYRQTLGQGPEFLTYFQNEAQLEKSRLLSDRFSAERPKGSFSTLEIQRTEQGDSAMYLCASSLAQEGRYNEQFFGPGTRLTVL.

The chain has TRBV9 and TRBJ2-7; 9 bases match TRBD2. The CDR3 runs 16 residues. The ends lost 0 bases at V and 2 bases at J; junction bases unmatched: 6. From germline, CDR1 is SGDLS and CDR2 YYNGEE. The CDR3: CASSVAGAGGPYEQYF. CDR3 sequence (DNA): TGTGCCAGCAGCGTAGCGGGGGCGGGGGGGCCCTACGAGCAGTACTTC.

The genes are TRBV4-1 and TRBJ1-3, with D possibly matching TRBD1 (5 bases). The CDR3 contains 17 residues. Germline CDR1 and CDR2: MGHRA and YSYEKL. V lost 1 base, J lost 1 base, and 14 bases lay in between. The CDR3: CASSQVYGTWSGNTIYF. The CDR3 nucleotides are TGCGCCAGCAGCCAAGTGTATGGGACTTGGTCTGGAAACACCATATATTTT.